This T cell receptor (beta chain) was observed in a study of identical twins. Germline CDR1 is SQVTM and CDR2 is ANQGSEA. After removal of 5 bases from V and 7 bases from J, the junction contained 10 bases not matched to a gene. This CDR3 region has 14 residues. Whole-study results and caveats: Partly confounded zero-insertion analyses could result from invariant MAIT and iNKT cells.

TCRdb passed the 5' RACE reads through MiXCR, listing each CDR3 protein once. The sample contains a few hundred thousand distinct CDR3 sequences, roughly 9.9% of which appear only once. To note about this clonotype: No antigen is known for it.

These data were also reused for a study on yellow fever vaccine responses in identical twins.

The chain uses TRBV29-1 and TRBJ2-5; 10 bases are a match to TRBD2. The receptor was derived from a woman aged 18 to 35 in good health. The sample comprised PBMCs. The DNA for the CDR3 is TGCAGCGTTAAACTAGCGGGATTGCTCGGGACCCAGTACTTC. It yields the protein CSVKLAGLLGTQYF.